A single sample is the source of the 17 T cell receptor beta chains below, sequenced in a study of cytomegalovirus exposure and HLA in healthy donors. The primer mix had 60 Vbeta and 13 Jbeta primers. Only in-frame clones appear in the TCRdb table, and some are missing; sequencing was by immunoSEQ multiplex PCR. The table lists some 120,000 clones, approximately 80% of them singletons, with 1% in the top ten. The sample was PBMCs. The receptors shown here come from a man aged 40-49 years in good health and CMV-seronegative.

The CDR3 nucleotides are TGTGCCAGCAGTGAGAGGGACAGGGTCCTTGGCGAGCAGTACTTC. It yields the protein CASSERDRVLGEQYF. The rearrangement links TRBV6-1 to TRBJ2-7, with TRBD1 identical over 9 bases. The germline gives CDR1 MNHNS, CDR2 SASEGT. V lost 3 bases, J lost 6 bases, and 9 bases stayed unmatched. The CDR3 consists of 15 residues.

The chain is built from TRBV2 and TRBJ2-3; perhaps TRBD2 as D (6 bases). Germline CDR1 is SNHLY and CDR2 is FYNNEI. V was cut by 5 bases and J by 0 bases, with 12 bases left in between. The CDR3 length is 15 residues. The CDR3 DNA sequence: TGTGCCAGCAGTTGGGAGGAATCTAGCACAGATACGCAGTATTTT. It is translated as CASSWEESSTDTQYF.

The chain links TRBV7-2 to TRBJ1-1; 7 nucleotides match TRBD1. Germline V lookup: CDR1 SGHTA, CDR2 FQGNSA. Trimming took 4 bases from V and 1 from J; bases not matched to a gene: 6. This CDR3 contains 15 residues. The CDR3 nucleotides are TGTGCCAGCAGCTACTCGGGACAGTCGAACACTGAAGCTTTCTTT. It specifies CASSYSGQSNTEAFF. Variable domain in full (rest from reference TRBV7-2 and TRBJ1-1): GAGVSQSPSNKVTEKGKDVELRCDPISGHTALYWYRQSLGQGLEFLIYFQGNSAPDKSGLPSDRFSAERTGGSVSTLTIQRTQQEDSAVYLCASSYSGQSNTEAFFGQGTRLTVV.

The CDR3 here is CASSEERRRATSNQPQHF. CDR3 in DNA: TGTGCCAGCAGTGAGGAGCGACGGAGGGCGACCAGCAATCAGCCCCAGCATTTT. The chain joins TRBV2 to TRBJ1-5; D remains unclear. Germline V gives CDR1 SNHLY, CDR2 FYNNEI. The length of the CDR3 is 18 residues. V lost 3 bases and J 1 base, leaving 19 bases between the germline ends.

The chain carries TRBV30 and TRBJ1-5; D is perhaps TRBD1 (5 bases). CDR1 and CDR2 from the germline V gene are GTSNPN and SVGIG (reference sequence). The CDR3 covers 15 residues. V was clipped by 0 bases and J by 1 base, with 10 bases between them. The CDR3 loop is CAWSVRGGSNQPQHF. The CDR3 region has the DNA TGTGCCTGGAGTGTAAGGGGAGGGAGCAATCAGCCCCAGCATTTT.

The V and J genes are TRBV5-1 and TRBJ2-1; tentatively, D is TRBD1 (6 bases). The germline V gene encodes CDR1 SGHRS and CDR2 YFSETQ. The V end lost 0 bases, the J end lost 15 bases, and 16 bases lay between the germline ends. The CDR3 is 13 residues long. Written as DNA, the CDR3 is TGCGCCAGCAGCTTGGGATCCACAGGGCTTCCGTTCTTC. It is translated as CASSLGSTGLPFF. Looking up the rest from reference TRBV5-1 and TRBJ2-1 gives the full variable domain: KAGVTQTPRYLIKTRGQQVTLSCSPISGHRSVSWYQQTPGQGLQFLFEYFSETQRNKGNFPGRFSGRQFSNSRSEMNVSTLELGDSALYLCASSLGSTGLPFFGPGTRLTVL.

The genes are TRBV28 and TRBJ2-7; 8 positions agree with TRBD2. CDR3 length: 14 residues. Germline V lookup: CDR1 MDHEN, CDR2 SYDVKM. Trimming took 6 bases from V and 5 from J; bases not matched to a gene: 9. This CDR3 reads CASRVGGGQDEQYF. In nucleotides, the CDR3 is TGTGCCAGCAGAGTCGGGGGGGGCCAGGACGAGCAGTACTTC. The full variable domain, its missing parts supplied by reference TRBV28 and TRBJ2-7, is DVKVTQSSRYLVKRTGEKVFLECVQDMDHENMFWYRQDPGLGLRLIYFSYDVKMKEKGDIPEGYSVSREKKERFSLILESASTNQTSMYLCASRVGGGQDEQYFGPGTRLTVT.

Notes on this clone: The germline gene is not matched at one end of the junction; a read error may be the cause. The chain couples TRBV5-6 to TRBJ1-5; D is unclear. The CDR3 is made up of 15 amino acids. Germline CDR1 reads SGHDT; CDR2 reads YYEEEE. CDR3 residues: CASSLALGKNQPQHF. The CDR3 DNA follows: TGTGCCAGCAGTTTGGCACTGGGCAAGAATCAGCCCCAGCATTTT.

The V call is TRBV19, the J call TRBJ2-7; 7 nucleotides align to TRBD1. The CDR3 is 16 residues long. The V segment lost 4 bases and the J segment 6 bases; nucleotides outside the gene matches: 15. CDR1 and CDR2 from the germline V gene are LNHDA and SQIVND (reference sequence). The CDR3 nucleotides are TGTGCCAGTAGTAAGCTCTCCGGGACAGCTCTTGGCGAGCAGTACTTC. This gives the protein CASSKLSGTALGEQYF.

In its sample, this clone was seen a few times. The chain links TRBV7-9 to TRBJ1-4; D is possibly TRBD1 (5 bases). CDR1 is SEHNR and CDR2 is FQNEAQ in the germline V gene (reference sequence). With 2 bases removed from V and 8 bases from J, the gap between germline ends came to 9 bases. The CDR3 extends over 13 amino acids. This CDR3 reads CASSLRQGEKLFF. The DNA for the CDR3 is TGTGCCAGCAGCTTACGGCAGGGAGAAAAACTGTTTTTT.

The chain employs TRBV7-6 and TRBJ1-5; 7 nucleotides match TRBD1. The CDR3 is 13 amino acids. Trimming took 5 bases from V and 5 from J; bases not matched to a gene: 3. Germline CDR1 reads SGHVS; CDR2 reads FNYEAQ. Written as DNA, the CDR3 is TGTGCCAGCAGCGTCGACAGGGATCAGCCCCAGCATTTT. This encodes CASSVDRDQPQHF. Using reference TRBV7-6 and TRBJ1-5 for the parts outside the CDR3, the full variable domain is GAGVSQSPRYKVTKRGQDVALRCDPISGHVSLYWYRQALGQGPEFLTYFNYEAQQDKSGLPNDRFSAERPEGSISTLTIQRTEQRDSAMYRCASSVDRDQPQHFGDGTRLSIL.

J is TRBJ2-7 and V is TRBV2; a weak D match, TRBD1 (6 bases). The germline V gene encodes CDR1 SNHLY and CDR2 FYNNEI. V was trimmed by 10 bases and J by 2 bases, leaving 15 bases between them. The CDR3 has 13 amino acids. The CDR3 DNA follows: TGTGCCATCACCGGGACAAGAGCCTACGAGCAGTACTTC. The encoded protein is CAITGTRAYEQYF.

V gene TRBV29-1 combines with J gene TRBJ2-3; D perhaps matches TRBD2 (6 bases). Deletions cut 4 bases from V and 4 bases from J, with 18 bases between. This CDR3 has 15 residues. Germline V gene data show CDR1 as SQVTM and CDR2 as ANQGSEA. CDR3 in DNA: TGCAGCGTTGTTGGTCTAGCGATTAATCCAGATACGCAGTATTTT. As protein: CSVVGLAINPDTQYF.

V gene TRBV30 combines with J gene TRBJ2-5; 7 nucleotides align to TRBD2. Trimming at V came to 2 bases and at J to 2 bases, leaving 14 bases not matched to a gene. Germline assignment: CDR1 GTSNPN and CDR2 SVGIG (reference sequence). This CDR3 comprises 17 residues. The CDR3 reads CAWSSGRVWGGQETQYF. The DNA of the CDR3 is TGTGCCTGGAGTTCGGGCAGGGTGTGGGGGGGACAAGAGACCCAGTACTTC.

This chain joins TRBV28 and TRBJ2-3, with TRBD2 matching 13 bases. J gave up 1 base and V 5 bases, and 15 bases lay outside the gene matches. This CDR3 comprises 20 residues. Looked up from germline, CDR1 is MDHEN and CDR2 is SYDVKM. The CDR3, as DNA: TGTGCCAGCAGTCGACTGGGACTAGCGGGACCGCAGCCAGGCACAGATACGCAGTATTTT. The encoded protein is CASSRLGLAGPQPGTDTQYF.

This clone occurred once. The chain carries TRBV27 and TRBJ2-1; 11 nucleotides match TRBD2. The CDR3 consists of 15 residues. V lost 4 bases to trimming and J lost 9 bases; unmatched junction nucleotides: 8. Germline CDR1 and CDR2: MNHEY and SMNVEV (reference sequence). The DNA for the CDR3 is TGTGCCAGCAGTTCCCCTAGCGGGAGGTTGGGTGAGCAGTTCTTC. Amino acids: CASSSPSGRLGEQFF.

The rearrangement joins TRBV10-1 to TRBJ2-7; no reliable D call. Germline CDR1 is WNHNN and CDR2 is SYGVQD (reference sequence). This CDR3 is built from 12 residues. The V end was cut by 3 bases, the J end by 3 bases, with 6 bases between. This CDR3 is CASSDTNYEQYF. The CDR3 nucleotides read TGCGCCAGCAGTGATACTAACTACGAGCAGTACTTC.